The 3 T cell receptor beta chains in this list originate from one sample, sequenced in a study of T cell clonality in common variable immunodeficiency. Measured with immunoSEQ multiplex PCR; TCRdb has only the in-frame clones, and not every one. Listed for the sample are tens of thousands of clones, none seen a single time. Sequenced sample: peripheral blood mononuclear cells. These receptors all stem from a person aged 18-70 years in good health.

This clone was picked up many times. The sequence runs out 3 residues before the end of the CDR3; the remainder is reconstructed from the germline J gene. The V gene is TRBV10-1, the J gene TRBJ2-3; the D gene is possibly TRBD2 (5 bases). Germline V gene data show CDR1 as WNHNN and CDR2 as SYGVQD (reference sequence). V gave up 3 bases and J gave up 6 bases, with 7 bases separating them. This CDR3 comprises 12 residues. Partial CDR3 DNA: TGCGCCAGCAGTGACCGCGGGGATACG. Translated: CASSDRGDT. Given in full, the CDR3 is CASSDRGDTQYF.

This clone was seen ten or more times. The read is 3 residues too short to cover the CDR3 end, so that end is filled in from the germline J gene. This chain joins TRBV5-1 and TRBJ1-2; 8 nucleotides agree with TRBD1. This CDR3 region has 14 residues. The V gene's germline CDR1 is SGHRS and CDR2 YFSETQ. The CDR3 bases that were read are TGCGCCAGCAGCCCCAGGACAGGGATCGGGGGC. Translating it yields CASSPRTGIGG. Given in full, the CDR3 is CASSPRTGIGGYTF.

At least ten counts were recorded for this clone. The CDR3 is cut off 3 residues early in the read; its end comes from the germline J gene. V usage is TRBV12-3 or TRBV12-4 and J usage is TRBJ2-2; 11 nucleotides align to TRBD1. The CDR3 is 16 residues long. The ends lost 5 bases at V and 7 bases at J; junction bases unmatched: 9. Incomplete CDR3 DNA: TGTGCCAGCAGTCGACTCCGGGGACAGGGGGTCGGGGAG. Translated: CASSRLRGQGVGE. The CDR3, in full, reads CASSRLRGQGVGELFF.